These 3 T cell receptor beta chains came from one sample sequenced in a study of cytomegalovirus exposure and HLA in healthy donors. PCR primers comprised 60 Vbeta and 13 Jbeta primers. Sequencing used immunoSEQ multiplex PCR; TCRdb keeps in-frame clones, though not all of them. The sample carries 200,000 or so clones, roughly 87% recorded once. The specimen was PBMCs. The receptors come from a girl under two years old in good health and CMV-seronegative.

This chain joins TRBV30 and TRBJ2-6; D gene unclear. With 5 bases removed from V and 0 bases from J, the gap between germline ends came to 8 bases. Germline assignment: CDR1 GTSNPN and CDR2 SVGIG (reference sequence). The CDR3 is made up of 14 amino acids. The CDR3 DNA reads TGTGCCTGGTTACGGAGCTCTGGGGCCAACGTCCTGACTTTC. Translation gives CAWLRSSGANVLTF.

The chain couples TRBV12-5 to TRBJ2-1; D is perhaps TRBD2 (5 bases). CDR1 and CDR2 (germline): LGHNT, FRNRAP. Trimming cost V 5 bases and J 6 bases, with 11 bases left between them. The CDR3 has 13 amino acids. The CDR3 coding sequence is TGTGCTAGTGGTAAAGAGCTAGCCAATGAGCAGTTCTTC. Residues: CASGKELANEQFF.

The V gene is TRBV19, the J gene TRBJ2-7, with D possibly matching TRBD2 (6 bases). V shed 4 bases and J shed 7 bases, with 17 bases lying between them. The germline CDR1 and CDR2 sequences are LNHDA and SQIVND (reference sequence). The CDR3 consists of 14 residues. CDR3: CASSTGTGIGEQYF. CDR3 bases: TGTGCCAGTAGTACCGGGACTGGCATTGGGGAGCAGTACTTC. The whole variable domain, filled in from reference TRBV19 and TRBJ2-7, reads DGGITQSPKYLFRKEGQNVTLSCEQNLNHDAMYWYRQDPGQGLRLIYYSQIVNDFQKGDIAEGYSVSREKKESFPLTVTSAQKNPTAFYLCASSTGTGIGEQYFGPGTRLTVT.